Below, 7 T cell receptor beta chains from the same sample are listed, as sequenced in a study of blood T cells in healthy people across ages. PCR was performed a second time for 7 to 11 cycles using a sample-barcoded 5' primer and a J-beta primer mix. A single record per CDR3 protein comes from TCRdb applying MiXCR to the 5' RACE reads. Of over 700,000 distinct CDR3 sequences listed, about 55% are singletons. Sequencing was carried out using blood. The receptors shown here come from a man older than 75 in good health.

The rearrangement uses TRBV28 and TRBJ2-4, with D unresolved. The DNA end is a closer match to TRBJ2-7, so the J assignment may be wrong. CDR3 length: 14 residues. Germline CDR1 is MDHEN and CDR2 is SYDVKM. CDR3 coding DNA: TGTGCCATTTCAGATCCCCCTTTTACCTACGAGCAGTACTTC. The encoded protein is CAISDPPFTYEQYF.

This chain uses TRBV27 with TRBJ1-6, with D perhaps matching TRBD1 (5 bases). CDR3 length: 13 residues. Deletions cut 5 bases from V and 5 bases from J, with 7 bases between. CDR1 is MNHEY and CDR2 is SMNVEV in the germline V gene (reference sequence). The CDR3 spells CASSPGHNSPLHF. DNA for the CDR3: TGTGCCAGCAGTCCGGGGCATAATTCACCCCTCCACTTT.

The chain couples TRBV20-1 to TRBJ2-7; D unclear. Trimming shortened V by 4 bases and J by 3 bases, and 13 bases separated the two germline ends. The germline CDR1 and CDR2 sequences are DFQATT and SNEGSKA (reference sequence). This CDR3 is built from 13 residues. In DNA, the CDR3 is TGCAGTGCTAAACCCGAGCTCGGCTACGAGCAGTACTTC. Translated, it gives CSAKPELGYEQYF.

The chain carries TRBV29-1 and TRBJ1-4; possible D gene TRBD1, 5 bases. The germline CDR1 and CDR2 sequences are SQVTM and ANQGSEA. CDR3 length: 14 amino acids. The CDR3 loop reads CGALGGASGEKLFF. Written as DNA, the CDR3 is TGCGGCGCCCTAGGAGGGGCATCGGGTGAAAAACTGTTTTTT.

The rearrangement joins TRBV20-1 to TRBJ2-7; D possibly corresponds to TRBD2 (6 bases). The germline V gene encodes CDR1 DFQATT and CDR2 SNEGSKA (reference sequence). The CDR3 has 13 amino acids. Deletions cut 3 bases from V and 2 bases from J, with 11 bases between. The CDR3 sequence: CSAREGVAYEQYF. The CDR3 region has the DNA TGCAGTGCTAGGGAGGGAGTTGCCTACGAGCAGTACTTC.

This clonotype was seen more than once but under ten times. V gene TRBV7-9 combines with J gene TRBJ2-7, with TRBD1 identical over 7 bases. V was clipped by 4 bases and J by 5 bases; unmatched bases: 2. From germline, CDR1 is SEHNR and CDR2 FQNEAQ (reference sequence). This CDR3 region has 12 residues. Here the CDR3 reads CASSYDRDEQYF. CDR3 DNA sequence: TGTGCCAGCAGCTACGACAGGGACGAGCAGTACTTC.

This chain connects TRBV21-1 to TRBJ1-1. TRBV21-1 is a pseudogene segment. The CDR3 length is 21 residues. The CDR3 coding sequence is TGTGCCAGCAGCAACAATCTATCCTTTGGGCTTCACACACCCATGAACACTGAAGCTTTCTTT. Its protein is CASSNNLSFGLHTPMNTEAFF.